Below are 8 T cell receptor beta chains sequenced from a single sample in a study of T cell responses to AZD1222 COVID-19 vaccine. Only in-frame clones appear in the TCRdb table, and some are missing; sequencing was by immunoSEQ multiplex PCR. The data hold 150,000 to 200,000 clones, with 94% observed a single time. The sample consisted of peripheral blood, taken 28 days after the second AZD1222 dose. These receptor sequences come from an adult who received the AZD1222 COVID-19 vaccine.

V is TRBV6-5 and J is TRBJ2-1; the match to TRBD1 covers 8 bases. The V and J ends lost 3 bases and 5 bases, in that order; junction bases with no gene match: 6. CDR3 length equals 15 residues. Germline values: CDR1 MNHEY, CDR2 SVGAGI. The chain's CDR3 is CASSYTTGAHNEQFF. The CDR3 DNA follows: TGTGCCAGCAGTTATACGACAGGGGCACACAATGAGCAGTTCTTC.

The chain has TRBV6-2 or TRBV6-3 and TRBJ2-4; no clear D. Germline assignment: CDR1 MNHEY and CDR2 SVGEGT. The CDR3 runs to 17 residues. Between the trimmed V and J ends, which lost 0 bases and 1 base, there was a span of 13 bases. CDR3 sequence (DNA): TGTGCCAGCAGTTACTCGATGATAGGGATGGCCAAAAACATTCAGTACTTC. Translating gives CASSYSMIGMAKNIQYF.

J is TRBJ2-2 and V is TRBV7-9, with 10 bases that match TRBD2. This CDR3 comprises 17 residues. V lost 5 bases and J lost 0; bases outside the gene matches: 6. Per germline, CDR1 SEHNR and CDR2 FQNEAQ (reference sequence). In DNA, the CDR3 is TGTGCCAGCAGCACACTAGCGGGGATAACGAACACCGGGGAGCTGTTTTTT. Its translation is CASSTLAGITNTGELFF.

The V and J genes are TRBV6-5 and TRBJ2-1; D might be TRBD2 (6 bases). Trimming stripped 8 bases from V and 5 bases from J, with 16 bases between. CDR3 size: 14 residues. The germline CDR1 and CDR2 sequences are MNHEY and SVGAGI. The CDR3 region is CASVGLASNNEQFF. As DNA, the CDR3 is TGTGCCAGCGTGGGTCTAGCGTCTAACAATGAGCAGTTCTTC.

V gene TRBV29-1 combines with J gene TRBJ2-5, with TRBD1 matching 7 bases. CDR3 length: 15 amino acids. The junction had 7 bases not matched to a gene; V was cut back by 0 bases and J by 3 bases. In germline, CDR1 is SQVTM, CDR2 ANQGSEA. For the CDR3, the DNA is TGCAGCGTTGAAGAGGAGACAGGGTGGAAAGAGACCCAGTACTTC. Translating it yields CSVEEETGWKETQYF.

The genes are TRBV30 and TRBJ2-7; unclear D gene. The CDR3 contains 13 residues. CDR1 GTSNPN and CDR2 SVGIG come from the germline V gene (reference sequence). The V and J ends lost 0 bases and 4 bases respectively, with 10 bases between them. The CDR3 loop is CAWSVQSPYEQYF. CDR3 in DNA: TGTGCCTGGAGTGTACAATCCCCATACGAGCAGTACTTC.

The chain has TRBV28 and TRBJ1-2; D call uncertain. This CDR3 comprises 11 residues. V was cut by 6 bases and J by 8 bases, with 10 bases left in between. Looked up from germline, CDR1 is MDHEN and CDR2 is SYDVKM. The CDR3, as DNA: TGTGCCAGCAGCTCCTCCGACGGCTACACCTTC. As protein: CASSSSDGYTF.

The V and J genes are TRBV7-2 and TRBJ1-1, with a weak D call TRBD1 (6 bases). CDR3 length: 13 residues. CDR1 is SGHTA, CDR2 FQGNSA, per germline. Trimming took off 8 bases at V and 3 bases at J, with 13 bases between the two ends. CDR3 sequence reads: CASSKGQYTEAFF. CDR3 coding DNA: TGTGCCAGCTCAAAAGGACAGTACACTGAAGCTTTCTTT.